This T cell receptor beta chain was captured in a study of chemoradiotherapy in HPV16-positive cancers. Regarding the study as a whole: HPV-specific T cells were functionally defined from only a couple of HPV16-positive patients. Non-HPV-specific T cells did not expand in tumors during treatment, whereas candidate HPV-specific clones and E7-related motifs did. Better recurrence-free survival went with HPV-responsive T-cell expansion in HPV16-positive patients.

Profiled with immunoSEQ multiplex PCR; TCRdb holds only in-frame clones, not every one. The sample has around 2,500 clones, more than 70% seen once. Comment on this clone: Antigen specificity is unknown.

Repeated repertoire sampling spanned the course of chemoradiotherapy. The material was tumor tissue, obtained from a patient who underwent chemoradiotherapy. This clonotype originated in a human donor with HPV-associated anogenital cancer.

The CDR3 spells CASIQMTDEKLFF. The CDR3 DNA is TGTGCCAGCATTCAAATGACAGATGAAAAACTGTTTTTT. The chain has TRBV2 and TRBJ1-4; TRBD1 is a possible D gene (5 bases). There are 13 residues in the CDR3. The V and J ends lost 7 bases and 6 bases respectively, with 12 bases between them. The V gene's germline CDR1 is SNHLY and CDR2 FYNNEI. The full variable domain, with the rest looked up from reference TRBV2 and TRBJ1-4, is EPEVTQTPSHQVTQMGQEVILRCVPISNHLYFYWYRQILGQKVEFLVSFYNNEISEKSEIFDDQFSVERPDGSNFTLKIRSTKLEDSAMYFCASIQMTDEKLFFGSGTQLSVL.